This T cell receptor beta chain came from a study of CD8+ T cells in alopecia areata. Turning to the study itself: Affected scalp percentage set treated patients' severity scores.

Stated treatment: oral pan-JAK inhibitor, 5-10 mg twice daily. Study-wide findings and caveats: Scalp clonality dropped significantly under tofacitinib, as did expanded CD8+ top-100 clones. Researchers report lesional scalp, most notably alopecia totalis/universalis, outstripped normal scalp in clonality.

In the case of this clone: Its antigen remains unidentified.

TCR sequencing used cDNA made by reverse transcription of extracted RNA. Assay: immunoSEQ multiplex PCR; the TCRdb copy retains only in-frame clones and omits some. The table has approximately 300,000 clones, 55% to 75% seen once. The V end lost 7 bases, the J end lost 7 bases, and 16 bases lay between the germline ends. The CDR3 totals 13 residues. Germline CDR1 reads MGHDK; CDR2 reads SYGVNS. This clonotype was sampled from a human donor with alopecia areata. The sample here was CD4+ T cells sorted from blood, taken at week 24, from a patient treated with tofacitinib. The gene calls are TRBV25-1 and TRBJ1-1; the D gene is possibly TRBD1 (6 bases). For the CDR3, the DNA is TGTGCCAGCAAAGGGGGACCGGGCAGTGAAGCTTTCTTT. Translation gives CASKGGPGSEAFF. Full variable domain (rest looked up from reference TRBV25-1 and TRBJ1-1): EADIYQTPRYLVIGTGKKITLECSQTMGHDKMYWYQQDPGMELHLIHYSYGVNSTEKGDLSSESTVSRIRTEHFPLTLESARPSHTSQYLCASKGGPGSEAFFGQGTRLTVV.